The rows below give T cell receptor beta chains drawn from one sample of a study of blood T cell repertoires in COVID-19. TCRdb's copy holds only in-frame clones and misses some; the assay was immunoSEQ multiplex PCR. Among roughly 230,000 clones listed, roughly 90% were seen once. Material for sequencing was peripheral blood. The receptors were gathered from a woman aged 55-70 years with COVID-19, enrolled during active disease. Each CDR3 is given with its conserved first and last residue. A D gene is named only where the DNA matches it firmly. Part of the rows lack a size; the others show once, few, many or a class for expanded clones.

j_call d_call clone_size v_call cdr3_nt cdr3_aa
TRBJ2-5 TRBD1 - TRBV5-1 TGCGCCAGCAGCTTGACGGGACAGGGAATCGCAGAGACCCAGTACTTC CASSLTGQGIAETQYF
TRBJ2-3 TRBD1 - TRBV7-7 TGTGCTAGCAGCTTAGGGGGCCGAGATACGCAGTATTTT CASSLGGRDTQYF
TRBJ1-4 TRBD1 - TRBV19 TGTGCCAGTTCCGACAGGGTCAGGGAAAAACTGTTTTTT CASSDRVREKLFF
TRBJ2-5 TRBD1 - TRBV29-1 TGCAGCGTTGAAGTTTACAGGGGGCTAGGGGAGACCCAGTACTTC CSVEVYRGLGETQYF
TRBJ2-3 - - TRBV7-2 TGTGCCAGCAGCTTAGTGGGGGGGCGCACAGATACGCAGTATTTT CASSLVGGRTDTQYF
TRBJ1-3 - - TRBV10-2 TGCGCCAGCAGTGAGTCGATTAGGAGCTCTGGAAACACCATATATTTT CASSESIRSSGNTIYF
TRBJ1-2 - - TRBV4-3 TGCGCCAGCAGCCAGGGGGTTAAAGGCGGGGCCTATGGCTACACCTTC CASSQGVKGGAYGYTF
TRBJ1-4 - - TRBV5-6 TGTGCCAGCAGCTTGGTTGAGTCAACTAATGAAAAACTGTTTTTT CASSLVESTNEKLFF
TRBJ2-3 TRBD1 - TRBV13 TGTGCCAGCAGCTCCTACAGGGGAAGAGGGAGCACAGATACGCAGTATTTT CASSSYRGRGSTDTQYF
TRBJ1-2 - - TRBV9 TGTGCCAGCAGCGTTTACCTTTCTAACGGCTACACCTTC CASSVYLSNGYTF
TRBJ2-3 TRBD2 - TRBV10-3 TGTGCCATCAGTGAGAGGGGCGGGGGAGGCACAGATACGCAGTATTTT CAISERGGGGTDTQYF
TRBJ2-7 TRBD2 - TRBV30 TGTGCCTGGAGTATACTAGCGGGGGCCCTCTCCTACGAGCAGTACTTC CAWSILAGALSYEQYF
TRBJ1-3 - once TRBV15 TGTGCCACCAGCAGAGATCTGGGGGCAGGAAACACCATATATTTT CATSRDLGAGNTIYF
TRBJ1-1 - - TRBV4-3 TGCGCCAGCAGCCAGGGTCAGGTCGGCAACACTGAAGCTTTCTTT CASSQGQVGNTEAFF
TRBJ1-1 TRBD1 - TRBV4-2 TGTGCCAGCAGCCAAGGACAGGGGATAAGCACTGAAGCTTTCTTT CASSQGQGISTEAFF
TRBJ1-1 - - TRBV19 TGTGCCAGTAGTATCGCGGGGACCGCGAACACTGAAGCTTTCTTT CASSIAGTANTEAFF
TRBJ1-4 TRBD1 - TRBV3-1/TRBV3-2 TGTGCCAGCAGCCTACGACAGGGGGCGGTGACTAATGAAAAACTGTTTTTT CASSLRQGAVTNEKLFF
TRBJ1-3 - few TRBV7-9 TGTGCCAGCAGCCCAACGCAGAACTCTGGAAACACCATATATTTT CASSPTQNSGNTIYF
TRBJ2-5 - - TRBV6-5 TGTGCCAGCAGTTACTCACGGGAAGTCCGAGAGACCCAGTACTTC CASSYSREVRETQYF
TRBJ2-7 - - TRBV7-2 TGTGCCAGCAGCTTAGGCGGGACGGACCTCAGTAACGAGCAGTACTTC CASSLGGTDLSNEQYF
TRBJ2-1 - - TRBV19 TGTGCCAGTAGTATCAGATACAATGAGCAGTTCTTC CASSIRYNEQFF
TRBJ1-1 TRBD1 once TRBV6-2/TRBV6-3 TGTGCCAGCAGCGAAGCAGGGACAGCCGGTAGGGACACTGAAGCTTTCTTT CASSEAGTAGRDTEAFF
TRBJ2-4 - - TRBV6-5 TGTGCCAGCAGCAAGGACATCGCCAAAAACATTCAGTACTTC CASSKDIAKNIQYF
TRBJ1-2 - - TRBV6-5 TGTGCCAGCAAACACGGACAGCCTAATTATGGCTACACCTTC CASKHGQPNYGYTF
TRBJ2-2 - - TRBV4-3 TGCGCCAGCAGCCAATTAAACGCGCGGGCCGGGGAGCTGTTTTTT CASSQLNARAGELFF
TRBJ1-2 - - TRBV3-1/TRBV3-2 TGTGCCAGTTCTCTGGGCAGGATCGATGGCTACACCTTC CASSLGRIDGYTF
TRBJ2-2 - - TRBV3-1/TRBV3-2 TGTGCCAGCAGATTAGGCCGGGGTACATTTAGAACCGGGGAGCTGTTTTTT CASRLGRGTFRTGELFF
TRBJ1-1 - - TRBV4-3 TGCGCCAGCAGCCAATCCACAGGGAACACTGAAGCTTTCTTT CASSQSTGNTEAFF
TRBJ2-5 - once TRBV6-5 TGTGCCAGCAGTTACTCCCAACTAACGTCTCCGGAGACCCAGTACTTC CASSYSQLTSPETQYF
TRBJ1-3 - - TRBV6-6 TGTGCCAGCATTATCGACAGCTCTGGAAACACCATATATTTT CASIIDSSGNTIYF
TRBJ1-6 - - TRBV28 TGTGCCAGCAGTTCGGGTATCCCCTCCTATAATTCACCCCTCCACTTT CASSSGIPSYNSPLHF
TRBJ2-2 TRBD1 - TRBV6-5 TGTGCCACCGGGGACAGGGAGGCCGGGGAGCTGTTTTTT CATGDREAGELFF
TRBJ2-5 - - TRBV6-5 TGTGCCAGCAGTTCGGGGGGGTACAGGGGTGGAGAGACCCAGTACTTC CASSSGGYRGGETQYF
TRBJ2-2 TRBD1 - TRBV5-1 TGCGCCAGCAGCTTCGGACAGGGGCCCACCGGGGAGCTGTTTTTT CASSFGQGPTGELFF
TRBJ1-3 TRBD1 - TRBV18 TGTGCCAGCTCACCAAATCTTGCGGGACAGGGAAACACCATATATTTT CASSPNLAGQGNTIYF
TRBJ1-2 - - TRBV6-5 TGTGCCAGCAGTTCCCACGGCGCAGGGCTCTATGGCTACACCTTC CASSSHGAGLYGYTF
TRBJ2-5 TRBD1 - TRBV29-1 TGCAGCGTTGATCCCCATCCATGCCGGGACAGGGTTCGGGAGACCCAGTACTTC CSVDPHPCRDRVRETQYF
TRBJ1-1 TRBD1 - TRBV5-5 TGTGCCAGCAGCTTTGGGACAGCCACTGAAGCTTTCTTT CASSFGTATEAFF
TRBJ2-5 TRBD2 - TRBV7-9 TGTGCCAGCAGCTGGCGCGGGGGGGCCTCGGAGACCCAGTACTTC CASSWRGGASETQYF
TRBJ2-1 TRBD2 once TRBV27 TGTGCCAGCACCCTCGGGGGGGGGTACAATGAGCAGTTCTTC CASTLGGGYNEQFF
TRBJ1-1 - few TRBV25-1 TGTGCCAGCACGGCCGTGGAGGGATCCACTGAAGCTTTCTTT CASTAVEGSTEAFF
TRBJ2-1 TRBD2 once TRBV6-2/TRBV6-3 TGTGCCAGCAGTACCCCGGCTAGCGGGGGGGTGTACAATGAGCAGTTCTTC CASSTPASGGVYNEQFF
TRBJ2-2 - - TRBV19 TGTGCCAGTAGTATACGGCAGGGCATTGCCGGGGAGCTGTTTTTT CASSIRQGIAGELFF
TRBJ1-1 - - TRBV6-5 TGTGCCAGCAGTCCCACTTTGGGGAGCTACACTGAAGCTTTCTTT CASSPTLGSYTEAFF
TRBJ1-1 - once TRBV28 TGTGCCAGCACCTATTTGGGGGGAGGTCGGACTGAAGCTTTCTTT CASTYLGGGRTEAFF
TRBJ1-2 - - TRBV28 TGTGCCAGCAGTTTCGCCAGAGCAAACTATGTCTACACCTTC CASSFARANYVYTF
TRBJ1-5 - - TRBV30 TGTGCCTGGTCGGCCGAGGGAAATCAGCCCCAGCATTTT CAWSAEGNQPQHF
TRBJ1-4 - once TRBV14 TGTGCCAGCAGCCGGGGGGTCTGGACTAATGAAAAACTGTTTTTT CASSRGVWTNEKLFF
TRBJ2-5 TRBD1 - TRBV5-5 TGTGCCAGCAGCTCCCGACAGGGATACCAAGAGACCCAGTACTTC CASSSRQGYQETQYF
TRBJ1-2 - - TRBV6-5 TGTGCCAGCAGTTACTCTGGGAGAAGGAACTATGGCTACACCTTC CASSYSGRRNYGYTF
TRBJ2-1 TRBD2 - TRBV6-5 TGTGCCAGCAGCCCCGGACTAGCGGGCCCAGAGCAGTTCTTC CASSPGLAGPEQFF
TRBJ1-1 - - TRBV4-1 TGCGCCAGCAGCCAAGAAACTACAGGGTGGGTAACCACTGAAGCTTTCTTT CASSQETTGWVTTEAFF
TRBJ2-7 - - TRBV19 TGTGCCAGTAGTACCGTTCTGACAGCCTCCTACGAGCAGTACTTC CASSTVLTASYEQYF
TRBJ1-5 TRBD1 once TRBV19 TGTGCCAGTACCCCTAGACCGGGACAGGGATCAAGCAATCAGCCCCAGCATTTT CASTPRPGQGSSNQPQHF
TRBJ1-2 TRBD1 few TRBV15 TGTGCCACCAGCAGAGGGAGGGGGCTCGACTATGGCTACACCTTC CATSRGRGLDYGYTF
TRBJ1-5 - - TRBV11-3 TGTGCCAGCAGCTCACAGGGCTACCTCGGCAATCAGCCCCAGCATTTT CASSSQGYLGNQPQHF
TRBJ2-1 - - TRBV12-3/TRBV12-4 TGTGCCAGCAGTCATCAACAGGGTGGGGAGTTCTTC CASSHQQGGEFF
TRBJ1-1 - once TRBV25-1 TGTGCCAGCAGTTCTCCCCGGGGGAACACTGAAGCTTTCTTT CASSSPRGNTEAFF
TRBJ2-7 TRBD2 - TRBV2 TGTGCCAGTGTCCGCGGGAGGTACGAGCAGTACTTC CASVRGRYEQYF
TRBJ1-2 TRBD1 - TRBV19 TGTGCCAGTAGGACGACTACCGGGACAGCTAGCGAGTATGGCTACACCTTC CASRTTTGTASEYGYTF